The rows below give T cell receptor beta chains drawn from one sample of a study of T cells in Graves' hyperthyroidism and ophthalmopathy. TCRdb redid the calling of the multiplex PCR reads with MiXCR, one entry per CDR3 protein. The sample shows more than 350,000 distinct CDR3 sequences, about a sixth of them seen only once. The specimen sequenced was blood. These receptor sequences come from a woman aged 25 to 39 with Graves' hyperthyroidism that later progressed to Graves' ophthalmopathy. CDR3s include the opening cysteine and the closing phenylalanine or tryptophan. D genes are given only for firm matches.

d_call	v_call	j_call	cdr3_aa
NA	TRBV27	TRBJ1-2	CASSLRGGGGYGYTF
NA	TRBV6-1	TRBJ1-2	CASSALAGEKGYTF
NA	TRBV7-8	TRBJ1-4	CASSFGTNEKLFF
TRBD1	TRBV27	TRBJ2-7	CASSSAGTAYEQYF
NA	TRBV3-1	TRBJ2-5	CASSQDSSPGGPFQETQYF
TRBD2	TRBV5-1	TRBJ2-1	CASSLGSGRANNEQFF
NA	TRBV27	TRBJ1-1	CASSSTRIGRTDGEAFF
NA	TRBV12-5	TRBJ2-1	CASGIQHNEQFF
NA	TRBV6-2/TRBV6-3	TRBJ1-1	CASSSRPYTEAFF
TRBD2	TRBV2	TRBJ2-7	CASRWTSGNSYEQYF
TRBD1	TRBV3-1	TRBJ1-2	CASSPPYRQGYGYTF
NA	TRBV7-2	TRBJ2-2	CASSLVQGDTGELFF
NA	TRBV12-3/TRBV12-4	TRBJ1-2	CASSSSLTPNYGYTF
NA	TRBV19	TRBJ1-1	CASRKTGGSSEAFF
TRBD2	TRBV5-1	TRBJ2-7	CASSPRTSGFYEQYF
NA	TRBV20-1	TRBJ1-1	CSARVAWLNTEAFF
TRBD2	TRBV27	TRBJ2-1	CASSFLTSGGPWNEQFF
NA	TRBV9	TRBJ2-1	CASSDRDYNEQFF
NA	TRBV27	TRBJ2-6	CASKTGVGANVLTF
NA	TRBV5-1	TRBJ1-1	CASSLQVGGVNTEAFF
NA	TRBV6-1	TRBJ2-1	CASSSAINEQFF
TRBD2	TRBV6-1	TRBJ2-1	CASTPGLAAYNEQFF
NA	TRBV4-1	TRBJ2-2	CASSQVGSDYTGELFF
NA	TRBV7-9	TRBJ2-7	CASSLAGDFDYSYEQYF
TRBD2	TRBV20-1	TRBJ2-1	CSASGMASGLYNEQFF
NA	TRBV2	TRBJ1-5	CASSDWVRSGSGYSNQPQHF
NA	TRBV7-9	TRBJ2-7	CASSHGPGHNYEQYF
NA	TRBV2	TRBJ2-3	CASSDSGPGTDTQYF
NA	TRBV20-1	TRBJ2-3	CSARSPPVTQYF
NA	TRBV28	TRBJ1-2	CASSPYQPHYGYTF
NA	TRBV28	TRBJ1-1	CASSRRKWNTEAFF
NA	TRBV10-2	TRBJ2-7	CASIVISGGQYEQYF